These 23 T cell receptor beta chains share one sample of origin, sequenced in a study of identical twins. TCRdb recomputed calls from the 5' RACE reads with MiXCR, one row per CDR3 protein. This sample yields around 470,000 distinct CDR3 sequences, of which over 12% are seen a single time; roughly 0.56% belongs to the top ten. These same data were also listed under a study on yellow fever vaccine responses in identical twins.

Material: CD4+ T cells sorted from blood. The receptors here all came from a woman between 18 and 29 years old in good health.

This clonotype was seen a handful of times. The chain is built from TRBV20-1 and TRBJ2-7, with TRBD2 matching over 10 bases. The CDR3 consists of 14 residues. The germline V gene encodes CDR1 DFQATT and CDR2 SNEGSKA (reference sequence). The junction had 3 bases not matched to a gene; V was cut back by 0 bases and J by 4 bases. The CDR3 DNA follows: TGCAGTGCTAGAGATCAACTAGCGGGGTACGAGCAGTACTTC. Amino acid sequence: CSARDQLAGYEQYF.

The chain carries TRBV7-2 and TRBJ2-5; tentative D call: TRBD1 (6 bases). Between the trimmed V and J ends, which lost 6 bases and 5 bases, there was a span of 19 bases. Germline-derived CDR1 and CDR2 are SGHTA and FQGNSA. The CDR3 totals 15 residues. The CDR3 coding sequence is TGTGCCAGCAGGGCCCCACAGGGTCATAGTGAGACCCAGTACTTC. It encodes CASRAPQGHSETQYF. Based on the CDR3 plus reference TRBV7-2 and TRBJ2-5, the full variable domain is GAGVSQSPSNKVTEKGKDVELRCDPISGHTALYWYRQSLGQGLEFLIYFQGNSAPDKSGLPSDRFSAERTGGSVSTLTIQRTQQEDSAVYLCASRAPQGHSETQYFGPGTRLLVL.

This clonotype has only a few counts. The chain employs TRBV20-1 and TRBJ1-2; D ambiguous. Trimming took 3 bases from V and 7 from J, leaving 9 bases between them. The germline CDR1 and CDR2 sequences are DFQATT and SNEGSKA (reference sequence). The CDR3 is made up of 11 amino acids. The DNA for the CDR3 is TGCAGTGCTAGGTTGTGGGGTGGCTACACCTTC. This gives the protein CSARLWGGYTF.

In its sample, this clonotype was seen once. The chain recombines TRBV28 with TRBJ2-7, with 11 bases lining up with TRBD1. This CDR3 contains 15 residues. Trimming cost V 6 bases and J 2 bases; bases outside gene matches: 6. From germline, CDR1 is MDHEN and CDR2 SYDVKM. CDR3 region: CASRDPGQGAYEQYF. The CDR3 DNA follows: TGTGCCAGCAGGGACCCGGGACAGGGGGCCTACGAGCAGTACTTC.

The genes are TRBV5-1 and TRBJ2-7, with D possibly being TRBD1 (5 bases). CDR1 SGHRS and CDR2 YFSETQ come from the germline V gene. V lost 3 bases, J lost 3 bases, and 16 bases lay in between. The CDR3 has 15 residues. In DNA, the CDR3 is TGCGCCAGCAGCTCGAACCTCAGGGCGAACTACGAGCAGTACTTC. Protein: CASSSNLRANYEQYF. The full variable domain, with the rest looked up from reference TRBV5-1 and TRBJ2-7, is KAGVTQTPRYLIKTRGQQVTLSCSPISGHRSVSWYQQTPGQGLQFLFEYFSETQRNKGNFPGRFSGRQFSNSRSEMNVSTLELGDSALYLCASSSNLRANYEQYFGPGTRLTVT.

This clonotype was counted at least ten times. The chain combines TRBV20-1 with TRBJ2-7; 10 nucleotides align to TRBD2. Per the germline V gene, CDR1 is DFQATT and CDR2 is SNEGSKA (reference sequence). The J segment lost 3 bases and the V segment lost 1 base, leaving 3 bases of the junction unmatched. This CDR3 has 14 amino acids. In DNA, the CDR3 is TGCAGTGCTAGAGCCCCTAGCGGGAGCTACGAGCAGTACTTC. The encoded protein is CSARAPSGSYEQYF.

This clonotype was seen a few times. The chain has TRBV3-1 and TRBJ2-7; D perhaps matches TRBD2 (6 bases). Trimming took off 6 bases at V and 1 base at J, with 13 bases between the two ends. The CDR3 has 14 residues. From germline, CDR1 is LGHDT and CDR2 YNNKEL (reference sequence). The DNA of the CDR3 is TGTGCCAGCAGGCGGGGCGCAGGATCCTACGAGCAGTACTTC. Its translation is CASRRGAGSYEQYF.

In its sample, this clonotype was seen a few times. The chain is built from TRBV20-1 and TRBJ2-1; 11 bases are shared with TRBD2. Looked up from germline, CDR1 is DFQATT and CDR2 is SNEGSKA (reference sequence). The CDR3 is 13 amino acids. V shed 3 bases, J shed 9 bases, and the junction held 4 bases outside the gene matches. The CDR3 spells CSASASGRSEQFF. The DNA of the CDR3 is TGCAGTGCTAGCGCTAGCGGGAGGAGTGAGCAGTTCTTC.

The rearrangement uses TRBV20-1 and TRBJ2-7; D is unclear. The CDR3 is 12 amino acids. The V gene lost 3 bases and the J gene lost 4 bases, with 10 bases spanning the gap. Germline V CDR1 and CDR2: DFQATT, SNEGSKA (reference sequence). In DNA form, the CDR3 reads TGCAGTGCTAGTTACTATGCGTACGAGCAGTACTTC. Translation gives CSASYYAYEQYF.

This rearrangement joins TRBV4-3 to TRBJ2-5; D call uncertain. The V end was cut by 3 bases, the J end by 2 bases, with 10 bases between. The CDR3 spans 14 residues. Germline CDR1 and CDR2: LGHNA and YSLEER. The CDR3 here is CASSQEAVQETQYF. CDR3 DNA sequence: TGCGCCAGCAGCCAGGAAGCTGTTCAAGAGACCCAGTACTTC.

This clonotype has more than one count but fewer than ten. V usage is TRBV7-2 and J usage is TRBJ1-2, with D possibly TRBD1 on 5 matching bases. V dropped 2 bases and J dropped 4 bases, with 11 bases sitting between them. Germline assignment: CDR1 SGHTA and CDR2 FQGNSA. This CDR3 contains 14 residues. The CDR3 sequence is CASSLSGSSYGYTF. The CDR3 DNA reads as TGTGCCAGCAGCTTATCAGGGTCCTCCTATGGCTACACCTTC. The full variable domain, its missing parts supplied by reference TRBV7-2 and TRBJ1-2, is GAGVSQSPSNKVTEKGKDVELRCDPISGHTALYWYRQSLGQGLEFLIYFQGNSAPDKSGLPSDRFSAERTGGSVSTLTIQRTQQEDSAVYLCASSLSGSSYGYTFGSGTRLTVV.

The chain recombines TRBV28 with TRBJ1-2; unclear D gene. The germline V and J ends were trimmed by 6 bases and 11 bases, with 16 bases remaining between them. Germline V gives CDR1 MDHEN, CDR2 SYDVKM. The length of the CDR3 is 12 residues. The CDR3 coding sequence is TGTGCCAGCAGACCCCTCTTATCGGTTTACACCTTC. Its translation: CASRPLLSVYTF.

The chain joins TRBV12-3 or TRBV12-4 to TRBJ1-4; weak D call: TRBD1 (5 bases). This CDR3 is built from 15 residues. The V and J ends lost 5 bases and 0 bases respectively, with 10 bases between them. This chain's CDR3 is CASSARQPTNEKLFF. The CDR3 DNA reads as TGTGCCAGCAGTGCGCGACAGCCAACTAATGAAAAACTGTTTTTT.

Notes on this clonotype: The germline gene is not matched at one end of the junction; a read error may be the cause. The chain links TRBV12-3 or TRBV12-4 to TRBJ2-1; TRBD2 agrees at 11 bases. The CDR3 covers 13 residues. The CDR3 protein is CASSFGTSGSILF. The CDR3 coding sequence is TGTGCCAGCAGTTTCGGTACTAGCGGGAGTATCCTCTTC.

This clonotype has a handful of counts. The chain uses TRBV5-1 and TRBJ2-7; D perhaps matches TRBD2 (6 bases). Trimming removed 4 bases from V and 9 bases from J, with 14 bases in between. Germline-derived CDR1 and CDR2 are SGHRS and YFSETQ. The CDR3 has 12 residues. The CDR3 DNA is TGCGCCAGCAGCGGACCGGGACTCTGGCAGTACTTC. It specifies CASSGPGLWQYF.

The chain has TRBV4-2 and TRBJ1-4, with 7 bases aligning to TRBD1. Germline CDR1 is LGHNA and CDR2 is YNFKEQ. This CDR3 has 17 amino acids. V was clipped by 0 bases and J by 4 bases; unmatched bases: 8. The CDR3 DNA reads as TGTGCCAGCAGCCAAGATCTGGGAGGGGACAGTAATGAAAAACTGTTTTTT. As protein: CASSQDLGGDSNEKLFF.

V and J are TRBV28 and TRBJ2-7, with D perhaps assigned TRBD1 or TRBD2 (7 bases each). V was clipped by 5 bases and J by 3 bases, with 17 bases between them. This CDR3 has 15 residues. The germline V gene has CDR1 MDHEN and CDR2 SYDVKM. The CDR3 nucleotides are TGTGCCAGCAGTCCAGGGGGGGCAGGGCTCTACGAGCAGTACTTC. This codes for CASSPGGAGLYEQYF.

The table lists this clonotype with a few counts. This chain joins TRBV13 and TRBJ2-1; TRBD2 agrees at 15 bases. From germline, CDR1 is PRHDT and CDR2 FYEKMQ (reference sequence). The V segment lost 5 bases and the J segment 0 bases; nucleotides outside the gene matches: 11. The CDR3 length is 20 residues. CDR3 amino acids: CASSVVGLAGGGNSYNEQFF. As DNA, the CDR3 is TGTGCCAGCAGCGTCGTCGGACTAGCGGGAGGGGGGAACTCCTACAATGAGCAGTTCTTC.

The chain couples TRBV5-1 to TRBJ1-4, with D perhaps matching TRBD1 (6 bases). The CDR3 runs to 16 residues. Germline CDR1 is SGHRS and CDR2 is YFSETQ. V dropped 2 bases and J dropped 0 bases, with 11 bases sitting between them. CDR3 nucleotide sequence: TGCGCCAGCAGCTTCTCAGGGGATGCAACTAATGAAAAACTGTTTTTT. This codes for CASSFSGDATNEKLFF.

The rearrangement uses TRBV5-1 and TRBJ2-3, with 9 positions matching TRBD2. CDR3 length: 16 amino acids. Germline V gene sequence: CDR1 SGHRS, CDR2 YFSETQ. The ends lost 0 bases at V and 4 bases at J; junction bases unmatched: 6. The CDR3 DNA sequence: TGCGCCAGCAGCTTGGACGGCGGGGGGGTGGCAGATACGCAGTATTTT. Protein: CASSLDGGGVADTQYF.

V usage is TRBV20-1 and J usage is TRBJ2-5; maybe TRBD1 (6 bases). V lost 3 bases, J lost 1 base, and 15 bases lay in between. Germline V lookup: CDR1 DFQATT, CDR2 SNEGSKA (reference sequence). The CDR3 is 15 residues long. The CDR3 sequence is CSARPLQGFQETQYF. CDR3 nucleotide sequence: TGCAGTGCTAGGCCCCTACAGGGTTTCCAAGAGACCCAGTACTTC.

DNA of the CDR3: TGTGCCAGCAGTGCAACGGGGAGCTACTACGAGCAGTACTTC. Encoded protein: CASSATGSYYEQYF. The rearrangement links TRBV2 to TRBJ2-7, with D possibly matching TRBD2 (5 bases). This CDR3 spans 14 amino acids. Per germline, CDR1 SNHLY and CDR2 FYNNEI. The germline V and J ends were trimmed by 4 bases and 3 bases, with 13 bases remaining between them.

This clonotype has only a few counts. The chain carries TRBV12-3 or TRBV12-4 and TRBJ2-1; unclear D gene. The length of the CDR3 is 13 residues. V was trimmed by 1 base and J by 9 bases, leaving 10 bases between them. CDR3 nucleotides: TGTGCCAGCAGTTTAGGGCCGCTCTTTGAGCAGTTCTTC. Translated: CASSLGPLFEQFF.